A single sample is the source of the 20 T cell receptor beta chains below, sequenced in a study of spatial heterogeneity in lung cancer. The sample's time point: sample taken at primary tumor resection. Unsorted samples of tumor, nontumor lung or frozen PBMC had their whole RNA sequenced. TCRdb reanalysed the 5' RACE reads using MiXCR and keeps one entry per CDR3 protein. The table shows 19,000 or so distinct CDR3 sequences, with 20% to 25% occurring only once. The input for sequencing was PBMCs, taken at surgery. Receptor source: a female donor with early-stage non-small cell lung cancer.

This clonotype was observed at least ten times. The V and J genes are TRBV11-2 and TRBJ1-2; TRBD1 aligns across 10 bases. V lost 0 bases and J lost 4; bases outside the gene matches: 5. The CDR3 has 16 amino acids. Looked up from germline, CDR1 is SGHAT and CDR2 is FQNNGV. The CDR3 DNA sequence: TGTGCCAGCAGCTTAGATGCGGGGACAGGGGTCTATGGCTACACCTTC. Translation: CASSLDAGTGVYGYTF.

This clonotype has a count of ten or more. The chain has TRBV28 and TRBJ2-5; D is ambiguous. The V and J ends lost 3 bases and 5 bases respectively, with 7 bases between them. This CDR3 is built from 12 residues. From germline, CDR1 is MDHEN and CDR2 SYDVKM. The CDR3 DNA follows: TGTGCCAGCAGTTTCCTAATGGAGACCCAGTACTTC. It codes for CASSFLMETQYF.

V gene TRBV3-1 combines with J gene TRBJ1-2, with D possibly matching TRBD1 (6 bases). This CDR3 region has 16 residues. V was pared by 1 base and J by 6 bases, with 18 bases between. Per the germline V gene, CDR1 is LGHDT and CDR2 is YNNKEL (reference sequence). CDR3 sequence reads: CASSQVSDRSHHGYTF. CDR3 in DNA: TGTGCCAGCAGCCAAGTATCGGACAGATCCCACCATGGCTACACCTTC.

This clonotype was observed many times. The chain joins TRBV7-9 to TRBJ2-1; tentative D call: TRBD1 (5 bases). Deletions cut 1 base from V and 4 bases from J, with 8 bases between. CDR1 is SEHNR and CDR2 is FQNEAQ in the germline V gene (reference sequence). The CDR3 runs 14 residues. CDR3 amino acids: CASSLVQGYNEQFF. CDR3 DNA: TGTGCCAGCAGCTTAGTGCAGGGTTACAATGAGCAGTTCTTC.

This clonotype was observed at least ten times. The chain has TRBV25-1 and TRBJ2-2, with D perhaps matching TRBD1 (6 bases). With 8 bases removed from V and 0 bases from J, the gap between germline ends came to 7 bases. The CDR3 has 13 residues. Germline V gene lookup returns CDR1 MGHDK and CDR2 SYGVNS. The CDR3 nucleotides are TGTGCCAGCGGGGACACGAACACCGGGGAGCTGTTTTTT. Residues: CASGDTNTGELFF.

The chain uses TRBV27 and TRBJ2-1; 9 bases map to TRBD2. The CDR3 covers 16 residues. Germline V gives CDR1 MNHEY, CDR2 SMNVEV (reference sequence). The V segment lost 2 bases and the J segment 4 bases; nucleotides outside the gene matches: 6. The chain's CDR3 is CASSLTLAGLYNEQFF. The CDR3, as DNA: TGTGCCAGCAGTTTAACCCTAGCGGGGCTATACAATGAGCAGTTCTTC.

This clonotype showed up many times. V and J are TRBV7-2 and TRBJ1-1, with D perhaps matching TRBD1 (6 bases). The CDR3 spans 14 residues. Germline CDR1 is SGHTA and CDR2 is FQGNSA. CDR3: CATKSGAMNTEAFF. CDR3 nucleotides: TGTGCGACCAAATCGGGGGCGATGAACACTGAAGCTTTCTTT.

This clonotype counts as medium-sized. J is TRBJ2-7 and V is TRBV18; 7 bases agree with TRBD2. The ends lost 3 bases at V and 1 base at J; junction bases unmatched: 6. The CDR3 spans 15 residues. The V gene's germline CDR1 is KGHSH and CDR2 LQKENI. The CDR3 loop reads CASSPWQGGSYEQYF. CDR3 coding DNA: TGTGCCAGCTCACCTTGGCAGGGAGGGTCCTACGAGCAGTACTTC.

The V call is TRBV29-1, the J call TRBJ2-4; 9 bases fit TRBD2. The CDR3 runs to 14 residues. CDR1 is SQVTM, CDR2 ANQGSEA, per germline. V trimming: 4 bases; J trimming: 1 base; junction bases outside the gene matches: 2. In DNA form, the CDR3 reads TGCAGCGTTGTGGGACTAGCCGCCAAAAACATTCAGTACTTC. It translates to CSVVGLAAKNIQYF.

This clonotype occurred many times. This chain's CDR3 is CASSLHSVAGVSNVLTF. The CDR3 nucleotides are TGTGCCAGCAGCCTGCACTCGGTGGCGGGAGTCTCCAACGTCCTGACTTTC. V usage is TRBV3-1 and J usage is TRBJ2-6; 7 bases are a match to TRBD2. The trim removed 4 bases at V and 8 bases at J, leaving 14 bases unmatched. CDR1 is LGHDT, CDR2 YNNKEL, per germline (reference sequence). The CDR3 has 17 amino acids.

There are many counts of this clonotype. The V gene is TRBV6-2 or TRBV6-3, the J gene TRBJ2-3, with 13 bases that match TRBD2. From germline, CDR1 is MNHEY and CDR2 SVGEGT. Unmatched junction bases numbered 1, after V lost 5 bases and J lost 2 bases. CDR3 length: 15 residues. The CDR3 coding sequence is TGTGCCAGCAGTGGACTAGCGGGAGCCACAGATACGCAGTATTTT. This codes for CASSGLAGATDTQYF.

Concerning this clonotype itself: This may be a read error, as it is one base from a much larger clone. CDR3: CSVQWTGPSNYGYTF. The CDR3 DNA reads as TGCAGCGTTCAATGGACAGGGCCCTCTAACTATGGCTACACCTTC. V and J are TRBV29-1 and TRBJ1-2, with TRBD1 matching 8 bases. Germline V lookup: CDR1 SQVTM, CDR2 ANQGSEA. The CDR3 extends over 15 amino acids. Losses at the gene ends were 5 bases for V and 0 bases for J; bases not matched to a gene: 8.

This clonotype was detected many times. The chain carries TRBV5-1 and TRBJ2-3; 8 nucleotides match TRBD1. There are 14 residues in the CDR3. Germline CDR1 SGHRS, CDR2 YFSETQ. The trim removed 2 bases at V and 5 bases at J, leaving 4 bases unmatched. CDR3 sequence (DNA): TGCGCCAGCAGCTTCACAGGGGGAGGAGATACGCAGTATTTT. Protein sequence: CASSFTGGGDTQYF.

This chain links TRBV12-3 or TRBV12-4 with TRBJ1-3; D not certain. This CDR3 has 13 residues. V was clipped by 7 bases and J by 0 bases, with 7 bases between them. The CDR3 sequence: CASKLNSGNTIYF. DNA for the CDR3: TGTGCCAGCAAACTTAACTCTGGAAACACCATATATTTT.

This clonotype was recorded at least ten times. The chain recombines TRBV20-1 with TRBJ1-5, with a tentative D call TRBD1 (5 bases). Deletions cut 1 base from V and 6 bases from J, with 10 bases between. The CDR3 consists of 13 residues. Germline V gene sequence: CDR1 DFQATT, CDR2 SNEGSKA (reference sequence). CDR3 coding DNA: TGCAGTGCTAGAGGAAGGACACCTCAGCCCCAGCATTTT. This encodes CSARGRTPQPQHF.

This clonotype was found many times. DNA of the CDR3: TGTGCCAGCAGTTACGAGGACAACCAGCATTTT. It translates to CASSYEDNQHF. The V call is TRBV2, the J call TRBJ1-5; possibly TRBD1 for D (5 bases). The V and J ends lost 5 bases and 12 bases respectively, with 11 bases between them. The CDR3 is 11 amino acids. The V gene's germline CDR1 is SNHLY and CDR2 FYNNEI. The full variable domain, with the rest looked up from reference TRBV2 and TRBJ1-5, is EPEVTQTPSHQVTQMGQEVILRCVPISNHLYFYWYRQILGQKVEFLVSFYNNEISEKSEIFDDQFSVERPDGSNFTLKIRSTKLEDSAMYFCASSYEDNQHFGDGTRLSIL.

Ten or more counts support this clonotype. The genes are TRBV27 and TRBJ2-2; D ambiguous. V was pared by 6 bases and J by 0 bases, with 8 bases between. The germline gives CDR1 MNHEY, CDR2 SMNVEV (reference sequence). The CDR3 loop spans 14 amino acids. CDR3 sequence (DNA): TGTGCCAGCAGGGACCTCTCGAACACCGGGGAGCTGTTTTTT. As protein: CASRDLSNTGELFF.

V is TRBV20-1 and J is TRBJ1-2; no definite D call. The CDR3 loop spans 11 amino acids. Between the trimmed V and J ends, which lost 6 bases and 8 bases, there was a span of 13 bases. The germline CDR1 and CDR2 sequences are DFQATT and SNEGSKA (reference sequence). CDR3 region: CSAKTREGYTF. In DNA, the CDR3 is TGCAGTGCCAAAACAAGGGAAGGCTACACCTTC.

This clonotype has ten or more counts. The chain employs TRBV12-3 or TRBV12-4 and TRBJ1-1; 9 bases are a match to TRBD1. The length of the CDR3 is 19 residues. J gave up 0 bases and V 6 bases, and 17 bases lay outside the gene matches. The CDR3 is CASRPIHRGRTAMNTEAFF. The DNA of the CDR3 is TGTGCCAGCAGACCAATCCACAGGGGGCGAACGGCCATGAACACTGAAGCTTTCTTT.

This clonotype was counted ten times or more. This sequence joins TRBV29-1 and TRBJ2-1; D tentatively fits TRBD1 or TRBD2 (5 bases each). CDR3 length: 15 amino acids. From germline, CDR1 is SQVTM and CDR2 ANQGSEA. V lost 0 bases and J lost 8, with 17 bases in between. This chain's CDR3 is CSVEDLKGPVHEQFF. The CDR3 coding sequence is TGCAGCGTTGAAGATCTTAAGGGACCGGTCCATGAGCAGTTCTTC.